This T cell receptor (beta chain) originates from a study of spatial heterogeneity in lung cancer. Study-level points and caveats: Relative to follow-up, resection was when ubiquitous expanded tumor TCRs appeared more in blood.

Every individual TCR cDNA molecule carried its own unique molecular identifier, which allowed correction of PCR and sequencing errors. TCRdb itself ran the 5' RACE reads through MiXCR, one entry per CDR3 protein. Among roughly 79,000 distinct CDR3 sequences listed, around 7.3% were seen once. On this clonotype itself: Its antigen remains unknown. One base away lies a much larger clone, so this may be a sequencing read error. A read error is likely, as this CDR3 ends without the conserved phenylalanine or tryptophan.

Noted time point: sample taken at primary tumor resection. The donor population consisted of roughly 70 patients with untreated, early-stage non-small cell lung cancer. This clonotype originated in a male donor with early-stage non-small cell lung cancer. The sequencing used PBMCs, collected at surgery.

The CDR3 sequence: CAILGTGNYGYTL. CDR3 DNA: TGTGCCATCCTGGGGACAGGCAACTATGGCTACACCCTC. This chain connects TRBV10-3 to TRBJ1-2; 8 bases fit TRBD1. The V segment lost 8 bases and the J segment 2 bases; nucleotides outside the gene matches: 4. Germline V lookup: CDR1 ENHRY, CDR2 SYGVKD. This CDR3 is built from 13 residues.